This T cell receptor (beta chain) emerged from a study of blood T cell repertoires in COVID-19. Here immunoSEQ multiplex PCR was the method, and the copy in TCRdb shows in-frame clones only, minus some. The sample yields roughly 150,000 clones, around 90% seen once. Those who participated ranged in age from about 18 to 89 years and resided in 24 US areas. Participants had their cohort set by participant-reported clinical history. CDR3 length: 16 amino acids. Looked up from germline, CDR1 is MNHEY and CDR2 is SVGEGT. With V trimmed by 2 bases and J by 1 base, 3 bases remained unmatched. This TCR derives from a woman in her forties who had been exposed to COVID-19. This chain joins TRBV6-2 or TRBV6-3 and TRBJ1-5, with 9 bases that match TRBD1. Sequenced input: PBMCs or T cells enriched from blood (not recorded which). CDR3 sequence reads: CASSYSTGGSNQPQHF. CDR3 DNA sequence: TGTGCCAGCAGTTACAGTACAGGGGGCAGCAATCAGCCCCAGCATTTT.